The clone carrying this T cell receptor beta chain was observed at least ten times. Its antigen is unknown. The data belong to a study of T cells in Graves' hyperthyroidism and ophthalmopathy. Study-wide results and caveats: Separation of ophthalmopathy from stable hyperthyroidism was achieved by a 13 V-J model. Researchers found most expanded thyroid clonotypes above 0.001 in blood as well.

V dropped 9 bases and J dropped 6 bases, with 14 bases sitting between them. The CDR3 is made up of 13 amino acids. The germline CDR1 and CDR2 sequences are LNHNV and YYDKDF (reference sequence). It was RNA transcripts that yielded the amplified TCR beta CDR3 regions. Initially, a first-round RT-PCR of the TCR CDR3 employed the HTBI primer set. TCRdb called the multiplex PCR reads again in MiXCR, with one record for every CDR3 protein. The table includes 80,000 to 100,000 distinct CDR3 sequences, approximately 40% detected once. With a duration under 2 months, the hyperthyroidism was newly diagnosed in patients aged 18 to 65.

The sequence was collected from a woman aged 30 to 39 with Graves' hyperthyroidism. The rearrangement links TRBV15 to TRBJ1-4, with D possibly TRBD1 on 6 matching bases. Input material: peripheral blood or thyroid tissue (not recorded which). The CDR3 is CATNQGLHEKLFF. CDR3 DNA sequence: TGTGCCACTAACCAGGGGCTTCATGAAAAACTGTTTTTT.